The 15 T cell receptor beta chains below all came from one sample that was sequenced in a study of T cells after yellow fever vaccination. A single record per CDR3 protein comes from TCRdb applying MiXCR to the 5' RACE reads. The sample has over 300,000 distinct CDR3 sequences, roughly 4.3% seen once. Here the sequenced sample was PBMCs, taken 5 days after the yellow fever booster vaccination. The receptors originated from a man aged 18 to 30 who received the YFV17D yellow fever vaccine.

This clonotype has at least ten counts. The rearrangement joins TRBV7-2 to TRBJ1-2; D possibly corresponds to TRBD1 (5 bases). Germline V gene sequence: CDR1 SGHTA, CDR2 FQGNSA. Trimming took 3 bases from V and 1 from J, leaving 15 bases between them. The CDR3 has 16 amino acids. CDR3 in DNA: TGTGCCAGCAGCTTTGCTGGGAGGGGTAATAACTATGGCTACACCTTC. This codes for CASSFAGRGNNYGYTF.

This clonotype came up many times. The chain carries TRBV7-9 and TRBJ1-3; no reliable D call. CDR1 and CDR2 (germline): SEHNR, FQNEAQ (reference sequence). The CDR3 is made up of 14 amino acids. Deletions cut 5 bases from V and 1 base from J, with 9 bases between. The CDR3 region has the DNA TGTGCCAGCAGCGGCGGCCTATCTGGAAACACCATATATTTT. This gives the protein CASSGGLSGNTIYF.

This clonotype has ten or more counts. The rearrangement uses TRBV6-5 and TRBJ2-1; the match to TRBD1 covers 9 bases. V lost 2 bases to trimming and J lost 8 bases; unmatched junction nucleotides: 10. The CDR3 runs 16 residues. In germline, CDR1 is MNHEY, CDR2 SVGAGI. The CDR3 loop is CASSYAPGQGKDEQFF. CDR3 in DNA: TGTGCCAGCAGTTACGCCCCGGGACAGGGTAAGGATGAGCAGTTCTTC.

The table lists this clonotype with a few counts. This chain links TRBV19 with TRBJ2-6; D gene unclear. CDR1 is LNHDA, CDR2 SQIVND, per germline (reference sequence). V lost 7 bases and J 0 bases, leaving 7 bases between the germline ends. The CDR3 spans 14 residues. The CDR3 sequence is CASIGYSGANVLTF. The CDR3, as DNA: TGTGCCAGTATCGGGTACTCTGGGGCCAACGTCCTGACTTTC.

This clonotype was seen many times. The rearrangement uses TRBV5-1 and TRBJ2-7; TRBD1 might be the D (6 bases). Germline CDR1 is SGHRS and CDR2 is YFSETQ. The CDR3 totals 13 residues. The V and J ends lost 0 bases and 3 bases respectively, with 7 bases between them. CDR3 sequence reads: CASSLDRVYEQYF. As DNA, the CDR3 is TGCGCCAGCAGCTTGGACAGGGTCTACGAGCAGTACTTC.

This clonotype was detected a few times. Here the CDR3 reads CASSVRPTGWGTDTQYF. The DNA for the CDR3 is TGTGCCAGCAGCGTCCGGCCGACAGGGTGGGGGACAGATACGCAGTATTTT. The chain is built from TRBV13 and TRBJ2-3; 7 bases match TRBD1. The V gene end was trimmed by 5 bases and the J gene end by 3 bases; junction bases not matched to a gene: 14. The germline V gene has CDR1 PRHDT and CDR2 FYEKMQ (reference sequence). The CDR3 is made up of 17 amino acids.

A few counts support this clonotype. The gene calls are TRBV5-1 and TRBJ1-2; TRBD1 might be the D (5 bases). V was cut by 0 bases and J by 9 bases, with 21 bases left in between. This CDR3 comprises 16 residues. CDR1 is SGHRS, CDR2 YFSETQ, per germline. The CDR3 coding sequence is TGCGCCAGCAGCTTGGCCGCCTTCGCGACAGTAGGAAGCTACACCTTC. Translation: CASSLAAFATVGSYTF.

The rearrangement uses TRBV7-6 and TRBJ1-2, with TRBD1 matching over 8 bases. Looked up from germline, CDR1 is SGHVS and CDR2 is FNYEAQ. Unmatched junction bases numbered 9, after V lost 5 bases and J lost 7 bases. The length of the CDR3 is 14 residues. The CDR3 DNA reads TGTGCCAGCAGCGTAAACAGGGGGACCTCTGGCTACACCTTC. It encodes CASSVNRGTSGYTF.

This clonotype was seen a few times. This chain uses TRBV7-2 with TRBJ1-6, with no clear D. CDR3 length: 17 amino acids. With 5 bases removed from V and 7 bases from J, the gap between germline ends came to 21 bases. Germline assignment: CDR1 SGHTA and CDR2 FQGNSA. The CDR3 sequence is CASSLKTAAGRNSPLHF. The CDR3 DNA is TGTGCCAGCAGCCTAAAGACCGCGGCAGGAAGGAATTCACCCCTCCACTTT.

The chain recombines TRBV5-1 with TRBJ2-2, with D unclear. CDR1 and CDR2 (germline): SGHRS, YFSETQ. V was pared by 0 bases and J by 2 bases, with 11 bases between. CDR3 length: 16 residues. The CDR3 DNA reads as TGCGCCAGCAGCTTGGAGCCTGGGATTAACACCGGGGAGCTGTTTTTT. It specifies CASSLEPGINTGELFF.

This clonotype was observed a handful of times. This chain uses TRBV4-1 with TRBJ2-2; D is tentatively TRBD1 or TRBD2 (5 bases each). The V gene lost 2 bases and the J gene lost 6 bases, with 10 bases spanning the gap. This CDR3 has 14 amino acids. The germline V gene encodes CDR1 MGHRA and CDR2 YSYEKL. The DNA of the CDR3 is TGCGCCAGCAGCCAACCCGGGACCGCCGGGGAGCTGTTTTTT. Translating it yields CASSQPGTAGELFF.

The V call is TRBV12-3 or TRBV12-4, the J call TRBJ2-7; maybe TRBD2 (7 bases). The V end lost 3 bases, the J end lost 3 bases, and 15 bases lay between the germline ends. The CDR3 covers 15 residues. The CDR3 is CASSFGGAGVYEQYV. The CDR3 bases are TGTGCCAGCAGTTTTGGGGGGGCAGGGGTCTACGAGCAGTACGTC.

There are a few counts of this clonotype. The genes are TRBV5-1 and TRBJ2-1; weak D call: TRBD2 (6 bases). The CDR3 loop spans 12 amino acids. From germline, CDR1 is SGHRS and CDR2 YFSETQ. Trimming took 4 bases from V and 9 from J, leaving 11 bases between them. The CDR3 is CASSPRGGEQFF. The CDR3 coding sequence is TGCGCCAGCAGCCCCCGGGGAGGTGAGCAGTTCTTC.

This chain uses TRBV7-2 with TRBJ1-5, with a possible D match to TRBD1 (5 bases). The CDR3 spans 15 residues. The germline V and J ends were trimmed by 1 base and 11 bases, with 18 bases remaining between them. Looked up from germline, CDR1 is SGHTA and CDR2 is FQGNSA. CDR3 protein: CASSLVLGQGWSQHF. The CDR3 DNA follows: TGTGCCAGCAGCTTAGTTCTGGGCCAGGGCTGGTCCCAGCATTTT.

This clonotype was picked up a small number of times. The chain uses TRBV7-8 and TRBJ2-7, with 7 bases identical to TRBD1. Germline values: CDR1 SGHVS, CDR2 FQNEAQ. The CDR3 covers 16 residues. J was trimmed by 2 bases and V by 4 bases; bases with no gene match: 11. The CDR3 protein is CASSSDWRTGAYEQYF. In DNA, the CDR3 is TGTGCCAGCAGCTCAGACTGGAGGACAGGAGCCTACGAGCAGTACTTC.